The 24 T cell receptor beta chains reported below all come from one sample, sequenced in a study of blood T cell repertoires in COVID-19. Sequencing used immunoSEQ multiplex PCR; TCRdb keeps in-frame clones, though not all of them. Of about 420,000 clones in the sample, 70% to 90% were seen once. Sequences were obtained from peripheral blood. All receptors come from a man younger than 35 with COVID-19, enrolled during active disease.

The chain recombines TRBV10-2 with TRBJ2-5; D not certain. Trimming took 11 bases from V and 0 from J, leaving 19 bases between them. There are 15 residues in the CDR3. Germline-derived CDR1 and CDR2 are WSHSY and SAAADI. The CDR3 loop is CAPVWYSRYQETQYF. CDR3 in DNA: TGCGCCCCCGTGTGGTACAGTAGGTACCAAGAGACCCAGTACTTC.

The chain joins TRBV9 to TRBJ2-5, with D possibly matching TRBD1 (5 bases). Germline V lookup: CDR1 SGDLS, CDR2 YYNGEE. Deletions cut 0 bases from V and 0 bases from J, with 12 bases between. This CDR3 has 16 amino acids. CDR3 region: CASSVDSGMYQETQYF. The CDR3 nucleotides are TGTGCCAGCAGCGTAGATTCAGGGATGTACCAAGAGACCCAGTACTTC.

The table lists this clone with a few counts. This sequence joins TRBV4-1 and TRBJ2-7, with D tentatively TRBD1 (5 bases). CDR3 size: 13 residues. V lost 1 base and J 5 bases, leaving 9 bases between the germline ends. The germline V gene encodes CDR1 MGHRA and CDR2 YSYEKL. CDR3 in DNA: TGCGCCAGCAGCCAAGGCCCAGGGAACGAGCAGTACTTC. Translating gives CASSQGPGNEQYF.

The chain combines TRBV11-2 with TRBJ1-3, with 9 bases identical to TRBD1. CDR3 size: 16 residues. Germline CDR1 SGHAT, CDR2 FQNNGV. Trimming took 4 bases from V and 2 from J; bases not matched to a gene: 6. The CDR3 here is CASSSTRDRAGNTIYF. The CDR3, as DNA: TGTGCCAGCAGCTCAACACGGGACAGGGCTGGAAACACCATATATTTT.

The chain uses TRBV5-1 and TRBJ2-3, with 7 bases matching TRBD1. V lost 1 base, J lost 0 bases, and 5 bases stayed unmatched. Per germline, CDR1 SGHRS and CDR2 YFSETQ. CDR3 length: 16 residues. The CDR3 is CASSLWDRQSTDTQYF. The CDR3 DNA reads as TGCGCCAGCAGCTTGTGGGACAGACAAAGCACAGATACGCAGTATTTT. The complete variable domain, with remaining parts taken from reference TRBV5-1 and TRBJ2-3, reads KAGVTQTPRYLIKTRGQQVTLSCSPISGHRSVSWYQQTPGQGLQFLFEYFSETQRNKGNFPGRFSGRQFSNSRSEMNVSTLELGDSALYLCASSLWDRQSTDTQYFGPGTRLTVL.

This clone has just a few counts. V and J are TRBV7-9 and TRBJ2-2, with a weak D call TRBD1 (6 bases). The CDR3 has 15 amino acids. Germline V gene lookup returns CDR1 SEHNR and CDR2 FQNEAQ (reference sequence). The V gene lost 2 bases and the J gene lost 4 bases, with 11 bases spanning the gap. DNA of the CDR3: TGTGCCAGCAGCTTATTACGAGGGGGCACCGGGGAGCTGTTTTTT. Protein: CASSLLRGGTGELFF.

The rearrangement links TRBV5-5 to TRBJ2-1; the match to TRBD1 covers 10 bases. The junction had 8 bases not matched to a gene; V was cut back by 4 bases and J by 10 bases. This CDR3 region has 14 residues. Germline V gives CDR1 SGHKS, CDR2 YYEKEE (reference sequence). CDR3 amino acids: CASSVGTGVLEQFF. The CDR3, as DNA: TGTGCCAGCAGCGTCGGGACAGGGGTTTTAGAGCAGTTCTTC.

The chain carries TRBV6-1 and TRBJ2-1, with 8 bases lining up with TRBD2. The V gene end was trimmed by 3 bases and the J gene end by 7 bases; junction bases not matched to a gene: 17. Germline CDR1 and CDR2: MNHNS and SASEGT. This CDR3 has 18 residues. Written as DNA, the CDR3 is TGTGCCAGCAGTGAGACGGGGCAGTTAGTAGCGGGAACGAATGAGCAGTTCTTC. This codes for CASSETGQLVAGTNEQFF.

The rearrangement uses TRBV6-5 and TRBJ2-7, with TRBD1 matching 8 bases. V gave up 10 bases and J gave up 5 bases; unmatched junction bases: 16. The CDR3 length is 15 residues. Germline V lookup: CDR1 MNHEY, CDR2 SVGAGI. CDR3 DNA sequence: TGTGCCATACGGTTCCGGGACAGGAGCTTCGACGAGCAGTACTTC. It yields the protein CAIRFRDRSFDEQYF.

The chain joins TRBV5-1 to TRBJ1-1; D unresolved. The CDR3 extends over 14 amino acids. Germline CDR1 and CDR2: SGHRS and YFSETQ. Trimming cost V 4 bases and J 3 bases, with 13 bases left between them. The CDR3 reads CASSRLDGDTEAFF. CDR3 nucleotides: TGCGCCAGCAGCCGTCTGGACGGGGACACTGAAGCTTTCTTT.

The genes are TRBV6-5 and TRBJ2-3; the D is unclear. The CDR3 covers 14 residues. The V gene lost 3 bases and the J gene lost 2 bases, with 9 bases spanning the gap. Germline lookup yields CDR1 MNHEY and CDR2 SVGAGI. CDR3: CASSYGPFTDTQYF. The CDR3 nucleotides are TGTGCCAGCAGTTATGGGCCCTTCACAGATACGCAGTATTTT.

Here the CDR3 DNA reads TGTGCCAGCAGCTTAGAGAAAACAGGGCGAGACACCGGGGAGCTGTTTTTT. This codes for CASSLEKTGRDTGELFF. This rearrangement joins TRBV7-9 to TRBJ2-2; D possibly corresponds to TRBD1 (6 bases). V lost 1 base to trimming and J lost 3 bases, with 15 bases between them. The CDR3 spans 17 residues. Germline V CDR1 and CDR2: SEHNR, FQNEAQ (reference sequence).

This chain connects TRBV11-2 to TRBJ2-1; 8 bases are shared with TRBD2. The trim removed 1 base at V and 4 bases at J, leaving 3 bases unmatched. The CDR3 runs 15 residues. Germline CDR1 reads SGHAT; CDR2 reads FQNNGV. Here the CDR3 reads CASSLVGGVYNEQFF. The DNA of the CDR3 is TGTGCCAGCAGCTTAGTCGGGGGGGTGTACAATGAGCAGTTCTTC.

This rearrangement joins TRBV7-8 to TRBJ2-2; no reliable D call. The CDR3 consists of 16 residues. Germline V gene lookup returns CDR1 SGHVS and CDR2 FQNEAQ. V lost 2 bases to trimming and J lost 1 base, with 11 bases between them. This chain's CDR3 is CASSLFGSLNTGELFF. The CDR3 DNA follows: TGTGCCAGCAGCTTATTCGGTTCTCTGAACACCGGGGAGCTGTTTTTT.

The chain recombines TRBV2 with TRBJ2-3, with 9 bases identical to TRBD2. This CDR3 spans 15 amino acids. J lost 0 bases, V lost 8 bases, and 6 bases had no gene match. The germline CDR1 and CDR2 sequences are SNHLY and FYNNEI. CDR3 residues: CASFLSGGSTDTQYF. The CDR3, as DNA: TGTGCCAGCTTTCTTAGCGGGGGAAGCACAGATACGCAGTATTTT.

The chain couples TRBV18 to TRBJ1-2, with 8 bases lining up with TRBD1. V lost 3 bases and J lost 1; bases outside the gene matches: 4. Germline V lookup: CDR1 KGHSH, CDR2 LQKENI. The CDR3 is 15 amino acids. The CDR3 here is CASSPLDRVNYGYTF. The DNA for the CDR3 is TGTGCCAGCTCACCCCTGGACAGGGTTAACTATGGCTACACCTTC.

This clone was observed a single time. The rearrangement links TRBV7-9 to TRBJ2-1; perhaps TRBD2 as D (6 bases). This CDR3 comprises 16 residues. Germline values: CDR1 SEHNR, CDR2 FQNEAQ (reference sequence). Trimming left V 6 bases short and J 2 bases short, with 17 bases between. DNA for the CDR3: TGTGCCAGCAGTCTAAGCGGGCCCCGTCCCTACAATGAGCAGTTCTTC. Protein sequence: CASSLSGPRPYNEQFF.

The table lists this clone with a few counts. The rearrangement links TRBV7-8 to TRBJ2-3; TRBD1 aligns across 8 bases. V gave up 5 bases and J gave up 0 bases; unmatched junction bases: 4. This CDR3 is built from 15 residues. Germline CDR1 reads SGHVS; CDR2 reads FQNEAQ. The CDR3 reads CASSLDRVSTDTQYF. In DNA form, the CDR3 reads TGTGCCAGCAGCCTGGACAGGGTTAGCACAGATACGCAGTATTTT.

There are a few counts of this clone. The genes are TRBV7-3 and TRBJ2-7; D might be TRBD2 (6 bases). The V end was cut by 3 bases, the J end by 3 bases, with 15 bases between. The CDR3 loop spans 15 amino acids. CDR1 is SGHTA, CDR2 FQGTGA, per germline. DNA for the CDR3: TGTGCCAGCAGCTTCCTTCGGCGGGATAACTACGAGCAGTACTTC. This gives the protein CASSFLRRDNYEQYF.

This clone was recorded once. The rearrangement joins TRBV7-8 to TRBJ1-5; unclear D gene. The V gene lost 0 bases and the J gene lost 7 bases, with 13 bases spanning the gap. This CDR3 contains 15 residues. Per the germline V gene, CDR1 is SGHVS and CDR2 is FQNEAQ. This CDR3 reads CASSLAPYGRQPQHF. CDR3 bases: TGTGCCAGCAGCTTAGCGCCGTATGGGAGGCAGCCCCAGCATTTT.

V gene TRBV5-1 combines with J gene TRBJ1-2; the match to TRBD1 covers 7 bases. In germline, CDR1 is SGHRS, CDR2 YFSETQ. V lost 4 bases, J lost 2 bases, and 5 bases stayed unmatched. The CDR3 has 14 amino acids. CDR3 residues: CASSIEGANYGYTF. The CDR3 coding sequence is TGCGCCAGCAGCATCGAGGGGGCCAACTATGGCTACACCTTC.

The V gene is TRBV3-1 (or the pseudogene TRBV3-2), the J gene TRBJ2-7; 8 bases are shared with TRBD1. The CDR3 runs 13 residues. CDR1 LGHDT and CDR2 YNNKEL come from the germline V gene (reference sequence). With V trimmed by 5 bases and J by 3 bases, 3 bases remained unmatched. In nucleotides, the CDR3 is TGTGCCAGCAGCTACGGACAGGGCTACGAGCAGTACTTC. As protein: CASSYGQGYEQYF.

This clone was recorded at least ten times. This rearrangement joins TRBV7-6 to TRBJ2-1; 7 nucleotides align to TRBD2. The length of the CDR3 is 16 residues. Trimming cost V 1 base and J 1 base; bases outside gene matches: 4. CDR1 and CDR2 from the germline V gene are SGHVS and FNYEAQ. CDR3 in DNA: TGTGCCAGCAGCTTAGGTCCAGCGGGGTCCTACAATGAGCAGTTCTTC. It yields the protein CASSLGPAGSYNEQFF.

The table lists this clone with a count of one. This chain connects TRBV4-1 to TRBJ1-5; possibly TRBD1 for D (5 bases). CDR1 is MGHRA and CDR2 is YSYEKL in the germline V gene. CDR3 length: 15 residues. The ends were cut back, 1 base at V and 6 bases at J, with 13 bases in the middle. The CDR3 protein is CASSQGQGLGQPQHF. Here the CDR3 DNA reads TGCGCCAGCAGCCAAGGGCAGGGATTGGGTCAGCCCCAGCATTTT.